A selection of T cell receptor beta chains follows, all from one sample in a study of early T cells in non-severe SARS-CoV-2 infection. TCRdb called the 5' RACE reads again in MiXCR, with one record for every CDR3 protein. The table shows 100,000 to 150,000 distinct CDR3 sequences, with just under 15% occurring only once. Sequencing was carried out using whole blood. These receptors all stem from an adult who was a healthcare worker with PCR-confirmed SARS-CoV-2 infection or an uninfected control (not recorded which). Both conserved end residues are part of each CDR3. Fields, in order: J gene, clone size, D gene, V gene, CDR3 protein, CDR3 DNA. A D gene is named only where the DNA matches it firmly. Part of the rows lack a size; the others show once, few, many or a class for expanded clones.

j_gene: TRBJ2-5
abundance: NA
d_gene: TRBD1
v_gene: TRBV20-1
CDR3aa: CSARDLGQGRETQYF
CDR3nt: TGCAGTGCTAGAGATTTGGGACAGGGGCGAGAGACCCAGTACTTC

j_gene: TRBJ1-6
abundance: many
d_gene: TRBD1
v_gene: TRBV27
CDR3aa: CASRQGMTPLHF
CDR3nt: TGTGCCAGCAGACAGGGGATGACACCCCTCCACTTT

j_gene: TRBJ2-7
abundance: NA
d_gene: NA
v_gene: TRBV15
CDR3aa: CATAREVHEQYF
CDR3nt: TGTGCCACCGCAAGAGAGGTCCACGAGCAGTACTTC

j_gene: TRBJ1-2
abundance: NA
d_gene: NA
v_gene: TRBV11-2
CDR3aa: CASSLVSPTYGYTF
CDR3nt: TGTGCCAGCAGCTTAGTCTCTCCGACCTATGGCTACACCTTC

j_gene: TRBJ1-2
abundance: NA
d_gene: TRBD1
v_gene: TRBV30
CDR3aa: CAWSVRPRQGSGYTF
CDR3nt: TGTGCCTGGAGTGTAAGGCCAAGACAGGGGTCTGGCTACACCTTC

j_gene: TRBJ1-5
abundance: few
d_gene: TRBD1
v_gene: TRBV4-1
CDR3aa: CASSQVGTGPLNQPQHF
CDR3nt: TGCGCCAGCAGCCAAGTGGGGACAGGGCCACTGAATCAGCCCCAGCATTTT

j_gene: TRBJ1-2
abundance: few
d_gene: NA
v_gene: TRBV12-3/TRBV12-4
CDR3aa: CANGRYYGYTF
CDR3nt: TGTGCCAACGGACGGTATTATGGCTACACCTTC

j_gene: TRBJ2-1
abundance: few
d_gene: TRBD1
v_gene: TRBV6-6
CDR3aa: CASSLLDRGDLHARNEQFF
CDR3nt: TGTGCCAGCAGCCTCCTCGACAGGGGCGATCTTCACGCCCGCAATGAGCAGTTCTTC

j_gene: TRBJ1-1
abundance: many
d_gene: NA
v_gene: TRBV2
CDR3aa: CAPHPRGAMNTEAFF
CDR3nt: TGTGCCCCACACCCGAGGGGCGCTATGAACACTGAAGCTTTCTTT

j_gene: TRBJ1-6
abundance: few
d_gene: NA
v_gene: TRBV6-5
CDR3aa: CASSSHGAVNSPLHF
CDR3nt: TGTGCCAGCAGTTCCCACGGGGCAGTTAATTCACCCCTCCACTTT

j_gene: TRBJ1-1
abundance: NA
d_gene: NA
v_gene: TRBV29-1
CDR3aa: CSGLGPTEAFF
CDR3nt: TGCAGCGGACTAGGGCCTACTGAAGCTTTCTTT

j_gene: TRBJ1-5
abundance: NA
d_gene: NA
v_gene: TRBV19
CDR3aa: CASSQGPGGQPQHF
CDR3nt: TGTGCCAGTAGCCAAGGACCCGGCGGGCAGCCCCAGCATTTT